The clone carrying this T cell receptor beta chain was seen a single time. Its antigen remains unknown. This sample is part of a study of a mutant IDH1 vaccine in newly diagnosed glioma. Overall study: Standard pretreatment was either radiotherapy, temozolomide, or, for most, radiochemotherapy with temozolomide.

Here immunoSEQ multiplex PCR was the method, and the copy in TCRdb shows in-frame clones only, minus some. The sample consists of some 80,000 clones, around 83% of them appearing once. Time point: week 23, last vaccination. Vaccine doses each comprised 300 ug of mutant IDH1 20-mer peptide, with topical imiquimod. The length of the CDR3 is 15 residues. The germline gives CDR1 KGHSH, CDR2 LQKENI. J lost 3 bases, V lost 3 bases, and 8 bases had no gene match. The rearrangement uses TRBV18 and TRBJ2-7; the match to TRBD1 covers 7 bases. This clonotype was obtained from a woman aged 45-60 years with glioma. The sequencing used PBMCs, collected from a glioma patient whose treatment included an IDH1 peptide vaccine. CDR3: CASSPRQGLGYEQYF. CDR3 nucleotide sequence: TGTGCCAGCTCACCTAGACAGGGCTTAGGCTACGAGCAGTACTTC.